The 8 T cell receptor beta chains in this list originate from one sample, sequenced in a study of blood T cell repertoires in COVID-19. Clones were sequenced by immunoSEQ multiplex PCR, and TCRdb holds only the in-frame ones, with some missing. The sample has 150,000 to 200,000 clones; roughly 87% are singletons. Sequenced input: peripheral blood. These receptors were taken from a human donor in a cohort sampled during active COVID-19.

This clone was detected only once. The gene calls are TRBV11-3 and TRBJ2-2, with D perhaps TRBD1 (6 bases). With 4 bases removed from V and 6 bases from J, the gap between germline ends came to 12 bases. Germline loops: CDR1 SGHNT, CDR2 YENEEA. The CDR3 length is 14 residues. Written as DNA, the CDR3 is TGTGCCAGCAGCTCCTACAGGGTGCCCGGGGAGCTGTTTTTT. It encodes CASSSYRVPGELFF.

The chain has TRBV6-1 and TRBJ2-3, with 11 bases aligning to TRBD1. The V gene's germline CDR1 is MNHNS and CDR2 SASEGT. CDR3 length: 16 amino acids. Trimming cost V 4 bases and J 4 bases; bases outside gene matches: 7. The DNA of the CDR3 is TGTGCCAGCAGTGCCCGGACAGGGGGCTTTTCAGATACGCAGTATTTT. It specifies CASSARTGGFSDTQYF.

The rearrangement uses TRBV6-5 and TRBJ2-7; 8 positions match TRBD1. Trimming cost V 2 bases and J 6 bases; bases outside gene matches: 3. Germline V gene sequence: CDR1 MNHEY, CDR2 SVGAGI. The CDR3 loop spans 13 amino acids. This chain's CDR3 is CASSYRQGPEQYF. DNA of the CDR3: TGTGCCAGCAGTTACCGACAGGGGCCCGAGCAGTACTTC.

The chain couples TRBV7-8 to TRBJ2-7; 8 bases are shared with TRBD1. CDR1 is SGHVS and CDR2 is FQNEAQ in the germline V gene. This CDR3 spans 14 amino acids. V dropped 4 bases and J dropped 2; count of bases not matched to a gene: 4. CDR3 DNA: TGTGCCAGCAGCTACTCGACAGGGGCCTACGAGCAGTACTTC. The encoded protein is CASSYSTGAYEQYF.

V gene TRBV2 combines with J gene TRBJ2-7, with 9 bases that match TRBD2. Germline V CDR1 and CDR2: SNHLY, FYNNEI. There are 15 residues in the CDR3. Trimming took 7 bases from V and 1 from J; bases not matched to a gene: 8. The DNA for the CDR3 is TGTGCCAGCACCGAAAGACTAGCGGATTCCTACGAGCAGTACTTC. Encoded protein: CASTERLADSYEQYF.

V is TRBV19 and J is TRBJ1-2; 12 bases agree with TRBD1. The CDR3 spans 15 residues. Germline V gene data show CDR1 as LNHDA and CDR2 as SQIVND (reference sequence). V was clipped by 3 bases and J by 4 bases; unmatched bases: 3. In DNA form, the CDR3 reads TGTGCCAGTAGTATGGGGACAGGGGGCGCCTATGGCTACACCTTC. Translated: CASSMGTGGAYGYTF.

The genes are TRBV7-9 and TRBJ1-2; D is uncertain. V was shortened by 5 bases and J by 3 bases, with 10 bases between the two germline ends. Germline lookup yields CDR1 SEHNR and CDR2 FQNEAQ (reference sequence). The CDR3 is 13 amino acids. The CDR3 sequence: CASSLGGHYGYTF. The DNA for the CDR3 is TGTGCCAGCAGCCTCGGAGGCCACTATGGCTACACCTTC.

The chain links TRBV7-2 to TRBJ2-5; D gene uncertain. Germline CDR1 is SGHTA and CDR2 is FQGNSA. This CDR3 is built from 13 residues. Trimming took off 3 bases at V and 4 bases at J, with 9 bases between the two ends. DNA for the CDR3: TGTGCCAGCAGCTTCGCCAGAGGAGAGACCCAGTACTTC. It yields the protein CASSFARGETQYF. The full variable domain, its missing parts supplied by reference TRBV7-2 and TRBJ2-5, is GAGVSQSPSNKVTEKGKDVELRCDPISGHTALYWYRQSLGQGLEFLIYFQGNSAPDKSGLPSDRFSAERTGGSVSTLTIQRTQQEDSAVYLCASSFARGETQYFGPGTRLLVL.